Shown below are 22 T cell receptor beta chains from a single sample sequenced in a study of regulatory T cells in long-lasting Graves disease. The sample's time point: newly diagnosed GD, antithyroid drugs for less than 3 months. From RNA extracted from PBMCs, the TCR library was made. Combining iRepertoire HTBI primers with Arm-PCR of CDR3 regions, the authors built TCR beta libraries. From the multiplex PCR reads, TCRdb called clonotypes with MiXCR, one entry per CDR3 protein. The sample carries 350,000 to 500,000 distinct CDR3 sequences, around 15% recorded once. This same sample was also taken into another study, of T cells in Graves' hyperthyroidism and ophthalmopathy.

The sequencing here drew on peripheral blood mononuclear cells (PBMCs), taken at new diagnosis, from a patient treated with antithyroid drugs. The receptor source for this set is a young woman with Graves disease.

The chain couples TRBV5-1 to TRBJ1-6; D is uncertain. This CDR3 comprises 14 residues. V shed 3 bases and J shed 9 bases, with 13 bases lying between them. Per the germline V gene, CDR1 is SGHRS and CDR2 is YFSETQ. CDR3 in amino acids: CASSYENSASPLHF. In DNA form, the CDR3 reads TGCGCCAGCAGCTACGAGAACTCGGCTTCACCCCTCCACTTT. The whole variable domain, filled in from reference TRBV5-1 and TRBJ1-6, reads KAGVTQTPRYLIKTRGQQVTLSCSPISGHRSVSWYQQTPGQGLQFLFEYFSETQRNKGNFPGRFSGRQFSNSRSEMNVSTLELGDSALYLCASSYENSASPLHFGNGTRLTVT.

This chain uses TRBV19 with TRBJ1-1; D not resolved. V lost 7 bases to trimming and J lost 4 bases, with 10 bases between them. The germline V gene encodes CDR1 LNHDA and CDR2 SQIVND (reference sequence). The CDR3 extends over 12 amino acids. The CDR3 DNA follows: TGTGCCAGTACTCACGGAGTCACTGAAGCTTTCTTT. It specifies CASTHGVTEAFF.

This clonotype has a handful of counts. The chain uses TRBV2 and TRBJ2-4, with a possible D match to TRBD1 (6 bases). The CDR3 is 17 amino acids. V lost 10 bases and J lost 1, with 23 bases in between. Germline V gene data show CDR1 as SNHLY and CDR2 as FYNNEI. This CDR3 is CAITLSSGERAKNIQYF. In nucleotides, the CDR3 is TGTGCCATTACACTTTCTTCAGGGGAAAGGGCCAAAAACATTCAGTACTTC. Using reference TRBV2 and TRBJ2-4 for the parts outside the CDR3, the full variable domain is EPEVTQTPSHQVTQMGQEVILRCVPISNHLYFYWYRQILGQKVEFLVSFYNNEISEKSEIFDDQFSVERPDGSNFTLKIRSTKLEDSAMYFCAITLSSGERAKNIQYFGAGTRLSVL.

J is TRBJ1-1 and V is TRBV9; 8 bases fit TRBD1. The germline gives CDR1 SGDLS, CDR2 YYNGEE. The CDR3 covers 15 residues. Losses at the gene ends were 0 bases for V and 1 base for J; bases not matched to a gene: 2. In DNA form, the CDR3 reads TGTGCCAGCAGCGTAGGAGGGACAGGGAACACTGAAGCTTTCTTT. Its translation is CASSVGGTGNTEAFF.

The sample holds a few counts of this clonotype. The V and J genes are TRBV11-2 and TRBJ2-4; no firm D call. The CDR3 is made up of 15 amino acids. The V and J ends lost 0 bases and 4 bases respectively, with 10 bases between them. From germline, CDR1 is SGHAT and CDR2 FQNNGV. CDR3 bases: TGTGCCAGCAGCTTAGATATATCAGGAAAAAACATTCAGTACTTC. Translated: CASSLDISGKNIQYF.

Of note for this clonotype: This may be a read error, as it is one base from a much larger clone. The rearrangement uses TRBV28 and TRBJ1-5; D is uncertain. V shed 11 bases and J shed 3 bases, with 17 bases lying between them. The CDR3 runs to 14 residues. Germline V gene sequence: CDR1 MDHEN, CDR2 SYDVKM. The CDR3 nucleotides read TGTGCCGGCAATGAGGGCACCAACAATCAGCCCCAGCATTTT. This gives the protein CAGNEGTNNQPQHF.

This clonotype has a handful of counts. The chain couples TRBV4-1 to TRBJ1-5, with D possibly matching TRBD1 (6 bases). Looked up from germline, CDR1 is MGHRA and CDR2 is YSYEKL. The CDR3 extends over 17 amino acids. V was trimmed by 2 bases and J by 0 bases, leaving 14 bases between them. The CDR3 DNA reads TGCGCCAGCAGCCAATCGGCCAGGGGATATAGCAATCAGCCCCAGCATTTT. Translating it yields CASSQSARGYSNQPQHF.

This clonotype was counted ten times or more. CDR3 protein: CASSVMGPGLSNEQFF. The DNA of the CDR3 is TGTGCCAGCAGTGTTATGGGACCTGGCCTTTCCAATGAGCAGTTCTTC. The chain has TRBV25-1 and TRBJ2-1, with D possibly called TRBD1 or TRBD2 (5 bases each). This CDR3 has 16 amino acids. Trimming left V 4 bases short and J 6 bases short, with 19 bases between. Per the germline V gene, CDR1 is MGHDK and CDR2 is SYGVNS.

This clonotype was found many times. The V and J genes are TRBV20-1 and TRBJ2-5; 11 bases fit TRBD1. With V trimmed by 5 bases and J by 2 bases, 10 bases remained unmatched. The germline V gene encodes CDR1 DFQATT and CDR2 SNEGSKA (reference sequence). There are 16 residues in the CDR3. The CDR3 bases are TGCAGTGCTGTCCCCGCGGGACAGGGGGGGCAAGAGACCCAGTACTTC. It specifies CSAVPAGQGGQETQYF.

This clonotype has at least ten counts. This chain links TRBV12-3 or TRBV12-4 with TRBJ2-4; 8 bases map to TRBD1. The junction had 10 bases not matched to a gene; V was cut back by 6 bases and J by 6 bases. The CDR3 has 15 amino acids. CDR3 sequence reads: CASSTTAGGGNIQYF. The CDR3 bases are TGTGCCAGCAGCACAACGGCAGGGGGCGGAAACATTCAGTACTTC.

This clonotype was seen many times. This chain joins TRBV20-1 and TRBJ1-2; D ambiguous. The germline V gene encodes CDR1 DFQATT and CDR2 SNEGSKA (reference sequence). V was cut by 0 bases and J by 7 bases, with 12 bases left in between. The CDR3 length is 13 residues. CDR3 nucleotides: TGCAGTGCTAGAGAACCCCAGAAACTTGGCTACACCTTC. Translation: CSAREPQKLGYTF.

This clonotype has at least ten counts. CDR3 in amino acids: CATSRGTPYEQYF. The CDR3 DNA reads as TGTGCCACCAGCAGAGGGACACCCTACGAGCAGTACTTC. The V and J genes are TRBV15 and TRBJ2-7, with D possibly matching TRBD1 (5 bases). Germline V gene lookup returns CDR1 LNHNV and CDR2 YYDKDF (reference sequence). Trimming shortened V by 1 base and J by 2 bases, and 6 bases separated the two germline ends. This CDR3 region has 13 residues.

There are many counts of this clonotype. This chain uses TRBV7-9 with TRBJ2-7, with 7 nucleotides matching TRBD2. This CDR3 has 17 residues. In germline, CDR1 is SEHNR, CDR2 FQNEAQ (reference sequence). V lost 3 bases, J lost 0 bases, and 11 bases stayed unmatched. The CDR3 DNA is TGTGCCAGCAGCTTCTCCCCCTTAGCGGGCCTCTCCTACGAGCAGTACTTC. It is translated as CASSFSPLAGLSYEQYF.

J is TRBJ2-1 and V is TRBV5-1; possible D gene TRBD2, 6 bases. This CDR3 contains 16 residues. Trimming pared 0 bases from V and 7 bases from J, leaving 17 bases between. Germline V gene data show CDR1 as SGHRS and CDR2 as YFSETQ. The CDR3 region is CASSLDIDWGTNEQFF. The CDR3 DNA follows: TGCGCCAGCAGCTTGGATATCGACTGGGGGACTAATGAGCAGTTCTTC. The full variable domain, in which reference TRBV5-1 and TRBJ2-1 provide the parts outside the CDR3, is KAGVTQTPRYLIKTRGQQVTLSCSPISGHRSVSWYQQTPGQGLQFLFEYFSETQRNKGNFPGRFSGRQFSNSRSEMNVSTLELGDSALYLCASSLDIDWGTNEQFFGPGTRLTVL.

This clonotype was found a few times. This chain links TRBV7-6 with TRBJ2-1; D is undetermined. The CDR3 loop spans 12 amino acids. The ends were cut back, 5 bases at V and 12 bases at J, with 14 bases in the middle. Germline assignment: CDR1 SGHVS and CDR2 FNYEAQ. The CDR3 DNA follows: TGTGCCAGCAGCCCCCAGCGAATTATGCAGTTCTTC. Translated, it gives CASSPQRIMQFF.

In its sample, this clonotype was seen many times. The CDR3 nucleotides read TGTGCCAGCAGCTCGCGACTAGCGGGAGCGGAGGATAATGAGCAGTTCTTC. It encodes CASSSRLAGAEDNEQFF. The rearrangement links TRBV7-3 to TRBJ2-1; 12 bases are shared with TRBD2. The junction had 11 bases not matched to a gene; V was cut back by 4 bases and J by 7 bases. Germline V lookup: CDR1 SGHTA, CDR2 FQGTGA. The CDR3 spans 17 residues.

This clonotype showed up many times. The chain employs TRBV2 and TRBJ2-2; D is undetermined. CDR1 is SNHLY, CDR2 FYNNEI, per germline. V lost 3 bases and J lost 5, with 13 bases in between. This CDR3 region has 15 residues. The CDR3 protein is CASSETSIGTGELFF. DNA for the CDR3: TGTGCCAGCAGTGAGACTTCTATAGGAACCGGGGAGCTGTTTTTT.

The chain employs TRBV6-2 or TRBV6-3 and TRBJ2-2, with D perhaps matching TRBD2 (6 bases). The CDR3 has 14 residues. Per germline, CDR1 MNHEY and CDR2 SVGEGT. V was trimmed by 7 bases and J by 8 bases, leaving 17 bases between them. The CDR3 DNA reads TGTGCCAGCAATCGGGACTTCACGGTTGGGGAGCTGTTTTTT. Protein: CASNRDFTVGELFF.

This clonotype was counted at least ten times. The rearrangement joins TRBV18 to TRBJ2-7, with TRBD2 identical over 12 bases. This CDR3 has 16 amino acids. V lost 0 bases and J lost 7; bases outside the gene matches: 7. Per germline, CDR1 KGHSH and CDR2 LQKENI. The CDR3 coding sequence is TGTGCCAGCTCACCACCTACTAGCGGGAGGAAGGGGGAGCAGTACTTC. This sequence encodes CASSPPTSGRKGEQYF.

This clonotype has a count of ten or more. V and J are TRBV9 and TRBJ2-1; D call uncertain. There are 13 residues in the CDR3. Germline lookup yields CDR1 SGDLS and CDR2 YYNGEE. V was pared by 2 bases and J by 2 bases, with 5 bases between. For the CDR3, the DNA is TGTGCCAGCAGCGTCACAGCCTACAATGAGCAGTTCTTC. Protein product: CASSVTAYNEQFF.

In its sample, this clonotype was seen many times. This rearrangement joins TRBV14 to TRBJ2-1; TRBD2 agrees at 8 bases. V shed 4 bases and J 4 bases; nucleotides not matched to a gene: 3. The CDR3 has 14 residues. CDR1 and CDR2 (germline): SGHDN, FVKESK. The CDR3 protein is CASSLSGDYNEQFF. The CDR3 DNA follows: TGTGCCAGCAGCCTTAGCGGGGATTACAATGAGCAGTTCTTC.

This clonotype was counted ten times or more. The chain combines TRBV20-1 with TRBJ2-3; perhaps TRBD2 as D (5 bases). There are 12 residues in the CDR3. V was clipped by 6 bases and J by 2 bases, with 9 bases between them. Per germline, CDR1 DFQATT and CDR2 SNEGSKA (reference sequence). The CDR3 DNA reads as TGCAGTGCGCAAGACTACACAGATACGCAGTATTTT. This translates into CSAQDYTDTQYF.